Presented here are 6 T cell receptor beta chains from one specimen sequenced in a study of shared clonotypes between healthy human individuals. This table comes from immunoSEQ multiplex PCR, and its TCRdb copy is limited to in-frame clones, with some not included. The profile shows 730,000 or so clones, 72% of them singletons. Material for sequencing was memory CD4+ T cells sorted from blood. Subset indicated: CD45RA-negative fraction. These receptors were taken from a woman under 40 in good health.

This chain links TRBV9 with TRBJ1-2; D not resolved. Trimming shortened V by 0 bases and J by 4 bases, and 10 bases separated the two germline ends. The CDR3 covers 14 residues. CDR1 is SGDLS and CDR2 is YYNGEE in the germline V gene. The CDR3 bases are TGTGCCAGCAGCGTAGATGAAGGGCTCTATGGCTACACCTTC. This translates into CASSVDEGLYGYTF.

This chain connects TRBV6-1 to TRBJ1-6; D is unresolved. V shed 1 base and J shed 5 bases, with 12 bases lying between them. This CDR3 comprises 16 residues. Germline V gene data show CDR1 as MNHNS and CDR2 as SASEGT. CDR3 loop: CASSEVVTANNSPLHF. The CDR3 DNA is TGTGCCAGCAGTGAAGTAGTTACAGCCAATAATTCACCCCTCCACTTT.

V gene TRBV28 combines with J gene TRBJ1-5; tentatively, D is TRBD1 (5 bases). The V end lost 6 bases, the J end lost 9 bases, and 18 bases lay between the germline ends. The germline CDR1 and CDR2 sequences are MDHEN and SYDVKM. The CDR3 spans 14 residues. The CDR3 spells CASRRRGPVGPQHF. The CDR3 DNA sequence: TGTGCCAGCAGGAGGAGGGGCCCGGTGGGGCCCCAGCATTTT.

The chain has TRBV13 and TRBJ2-3; TRBD2 agrees at 15 bases. The CDR3 is made up of 17 amino acids. The trim removed 1 base at V and 5 bases at J, leaving 4 bases unmatched. The germline V gene encodes CDR1 PRHDT and CDR2 FYEKMQ (reference sequence). CDR3: CASSLVGTSGRRDTQYF. The CDR3 DNA sequence: TGTGCCAGCAGCTTAGTAGGGACTAGCGGGAGGAGAGATACGCAGTATTTT.

The chain couples TRBV18 to TRBJ2-1; possible D gene TRBD1, 6 bases. The germline V and J ends were trimmed by 1 base and 8 bases, with 9 bases remaining between them. Germline V gives CDR1 KGHSH, CDR2 LQKENI. This CDR3 region has 13 residues. In nucleotides, the CDR3 is TGTGCCAGCTCACCACAACAGGGTGATGAGCAGTTCTTC. This translates into CASSPQQGDEQFF.

The chain employs TRBV18 and TRBJ2-7, with a possible D match to TRBD1 (5 bases). V lost 0 bases and J 3 bases, leaving 9 bases between the germline ends. The CDR3 covers 14 residues. The germline gives CDR1 KGHSH, CDR2 LQKENI. The CDR3 loop reads CASSPPQQVYEQYF. In DNA form, the CDR3 reads TGTGCCAGCTCACCACCCCAACAGGTCTACGAGCAGTACTTC.